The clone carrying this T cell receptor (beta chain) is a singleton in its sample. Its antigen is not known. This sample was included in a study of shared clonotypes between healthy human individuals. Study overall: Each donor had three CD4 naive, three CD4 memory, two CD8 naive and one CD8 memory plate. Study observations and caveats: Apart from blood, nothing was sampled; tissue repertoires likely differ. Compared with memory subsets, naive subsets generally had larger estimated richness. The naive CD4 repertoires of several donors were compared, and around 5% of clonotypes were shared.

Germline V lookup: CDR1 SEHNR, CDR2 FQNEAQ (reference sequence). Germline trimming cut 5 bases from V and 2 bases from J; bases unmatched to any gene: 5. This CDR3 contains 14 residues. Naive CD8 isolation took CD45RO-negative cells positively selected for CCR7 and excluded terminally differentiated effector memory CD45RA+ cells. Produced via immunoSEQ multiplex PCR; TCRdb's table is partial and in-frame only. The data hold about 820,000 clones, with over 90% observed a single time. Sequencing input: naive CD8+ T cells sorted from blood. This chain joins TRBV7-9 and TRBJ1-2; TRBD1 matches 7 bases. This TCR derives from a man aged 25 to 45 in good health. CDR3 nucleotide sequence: TGTGCCAGCAGCGCCCAGGACAGGAACTATGGCTACACCTTC. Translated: CASSAQDRNYGYTF.